These 26 T cell receptor beta chains were sequenced from one sample in a study of response to subunit inactivated influenza vaccine (dated by TCRdb to the late 2010s). The library was obtained by RT-PCR. The run used an Illumina HiSeq 2500. The public reads were reanalyzed by TCRdb: fastp trimming at Q25, MiXCR alignment, in-frame beta chains only. Each entry is one CDR3 protein sequence, shown with its most common DNA and genes. The sample includes a few hundred thousand distinct CDR3 sequences, with less than 25% observed a single time. In total, the top ten clones hold roughly 10% of the sample. Sequencing was performed on PBMCs from blood, taken about 20 months after vaccination. These receptors originate from a man between 50 and 75 years old who received an inactivated influenza vaccine. Donor details come from another sample of the same person, matched by shared clones.

Notes on this clonotype: This CDR3 is missing its conserved last phenylalanine or tryptophan, likely due to a read error. The chain uses TRBV10-3 and TRBJ2-2; D remains unclear. In germline, CDR1 is ENHRY, CDR2 SYGVKD. The CDR3 totals 14 residues. The V end was cut by 6 bases, the J end by 5 bases, with 13 bases between. CDR3 amino acids: CAIRNGPQTGELFL. The CDR3 DNA follows: TGTGCCATCAGAAACGGACCGCAAACCGGGGAGCTGTTTCTT.

Only a few counts were recorded for this clonotype. The chain links TRBV7-9 to TRBJ1-1; D gene ambiguous. Germline values: CDR1 SEHNR, CDR2 FQNEAQ (reference sequence). The V end lost 7 bases, the J end lost 1 base, and 10 bases lay between the germline ends. The CDR3 runs 13 residues. As DNA, the CDR3 is TGTGCCAGCACCTCAAGCCGGAACACTGAAGCTTTCTTT. Translating gives CASTSSRNTEAFF.

This chain joins TRBV20-1 and TRBJ2-7; TRBD2 aligns across 7 bases. This CDR3 region has 16 residues. CDR1 DFQATT and CDR2 SNEGSKA come from the germline V gene (reference sequence). The ends lost 1 base at V and 7 bases at J; junction bases unmatched: 16. CDR3 region: CSARVWSSGDSAEQYF. The CDR3 bases are TGCAGTGCTAGAGTTTGGTCCAGCGGGGATTCCGCAGAGCAGTACTTC.

This chain links TRBV30 with TRBJ2-3; D may be TRBD1 (5 bases). The CDR3 spans 13 residues. Looked up from germline, CDR1 is GTSNPN and CDR2 is SVGIG (reference sequence). V was shortened by 3 bases and J by 4 bases, with 11 bases between the two germline ends. The CDR3 here is CAWSRVSADTQYF. The CDR3 region has the DNA TGTGCCTGGAGCAGGGTATCGGCAGATACGCAGTATTTT.

The chain couples TRBV7-2 to TRBJ2-3; D ambiguous. The V and J ends lost 4 bases and 6 bases respectively, with 8 bases between them. Germline V CDR1 and CDR2: SGHTA, FQGNSA. The CDR3 loop spans 12 amino acids. The CDR3, as DNA: TGTGCCAGCAGCTCTGTCCGGGATACGCAGTATTTT. Protein product: CASSSVRDTQYF.

The chain links TRBV5-4 to TRBJ2-7; 9 bases are a match to TRBD2. The length of the CDR3 is 16 residues. Germline loops: CDR1 SGHNT, CDR2 YYREEE (reference sequence). Trimming took 0 bases from V and 1 from J; bases not matched to a gene: 5. In nucleotides, the CDR3 is TGTGCCAGCAGCTTGGCGCGGGCGGGAGGGTCCTACGAGCAGTACTTC. Translated: CASSLARAGGSYEQYF.

This clonotype was detected many times. The chain has TRBV4-1 and TRBJ1-3; 10 positions agree with TRBD1. The junction had 6 bases not matched to a gene; V was cut back by 4 bases and J by 0 bases. This CDR3 comprises 17 residues. Germline values: CDR1 MGHRA, CDR2 YSYEKL. The CDR3 DNA reads TGCGCCAGCAGCCGCGGACAGGGGGTATACTCTGGAAACACCATATATTTT. Amino acid sequence: CASSRGQGVYSGNTIYF.

This clonotype has only a few counts. This chain connects TRBV6-2 or TRBV6-3 to TRBJ1-5; the match to TRBD1 covers 9 bases. The CDR3 length is 16 residues. V gave up 7 bases and J gave up 2 bases; unmatched junction bases: 9. Germline V gene sequence: CDR1 MNHEY, CDR2 SVGEGT. For the CDR3, the DNA is TGTGCCAGCAACCCAACAGGGGGCGTCGGCAATCAGCCCCAGCATTTT. As protein: CASNPTGGVGNQPQHF.

The chain combines TRBV6-5 with TRBJ2-3; 8 bases agree with TRBD2. This CDR3 comprises 14 residues. The V gene end was trimmed by 2 bases and the J gene end by 6 bases; junction bases not matched to a gene: 4. From germline, CDR1 is MNHEY and CDR2 SVGAGI. The CDR3 DNA sequence: TGTGCCAGCAGTTACGAGCGGGGGAAGGATACGCAGTATTTT. It translates to CASSYERGKDTQYF.

This chain uses TRBV20-1 with TRBJ1-6, with 8 nucleotides matching TRBD1. CDR3 length: 15 residues. CDR1 DFQATT and CDR2 SNEGSKA come from the germline V gene (reference sequence). V was pared by 4 bases and J by 6 bases, with 8 bases of the junction left unmatched. The CDR3 loop is CSAIPGTGLNSPLHF. Here the CDR3 DNA reads TGCAGTGCTATCCCCGGGACAGGCCTTAATTCACCCCTCCACTTT.

This clonotype was counted many times. This sequence joins TRBV12-3 or TRBV12-4 and TRBJ1-2; TRBD1 matches at 7 bases. With 6 bases clipped from V and 7 bases from J, the junction kept 8 bases outside the gene matches. The CDR3 has 13 amino acids. The CDR3 here is CASSPTGFGGYTF. The CDR3 nucleotides are TGTGCCAGCAGCCCGACAGGGTTCGGTGGCTACACCTTC.

V gene TRBV4-3 combines with J gene TRBJ1-2; no firm D call. V lost 0 bases and J 4 bases, leaving 12 bases between the germline ends. The CDR3 has 15 amino acids. Germline V gives CDR1 LGHNA, CDR2 YSLEER. The CDR3 DNA is TGCGCCAGCAGCCAAGATCTAGCAGTGAGCTATGGCTACACCTTC. It translates to CASSQDLAVSYGYTF.

This clonotype was detected many times. The chain couples TRBV5-1 to TRBJ1-6; no clear D. The V end was cut by 3 bases, the J end by 7 bases, with 17 bases between. CDR3 length: 16 amino acids. In germline, CDR1 is SGHRS, CDR2 YFSETQ. The CDR3 sequence is CASSYSPGSLNSPLHF. The CDR3 DNA reads TGCGCCAGCAGCTATTCTCCGGGGTCTCTCAATTCACCCCTCCACTTT.

This clonotype was counted a few times. The J gene is TRBJ1-1, the V gene TRBV7-9, with D tentatively TRBD1 (5 bases). Germline V CDR1 and CDR2: SEHNR, FQNEAQ (reference sequence). The CDR3 totals 13 residues. V lost 2 bases and J lost 5, with 9 bases in between. The CDR3 loop reads CASSLQGLTEAFF. The CDR3 bases are TGTGCCAGCAGCTTACAGGGTCTAACTGAAGCTTTCTTT.

This clonotype was counted between two and nine times. The J gene is TRBJ1-3, the V gene TRBV3-1; possibly TRBD1 for D (5 bases). V dropped 0 bases and J dropped 2 bases, with 14 bases sitting between them. Germline lookup yields CDR1 LGHDT and CDR2 YNNKEL (reference sequence). The CDR3 loop spans 17 amino acids. In DNA form, the CDR3 reads TGTGCCAGCAGCCAAGAGGTTCGACAGAGTCCTGGAAACACCATATATTTT. Protein product: CASSQEVRQSPGNTIYF. The variable domain in full, completed from reference TRBV3-1 and TRBJ1-3, reads DTAVSQTPKYLVTQMGNDKSIKCEQNLGHDTMYWYKQDSKKFLKIMFSYNNKELIINETVPNRFSPKSPDKAHLNLHINSLELGDSAVYFCASSQEVRQSPGNTIYFGEGSWLTVV.

The chain is built from TRBV20-1 and TRBJ1-6; TRBD1 matches 8 bases. J gave up 9 bases and V 6 bases, and 10 bases lay outside the gene matches. Germline CDR1 and CDR2: DFQATT and SNEGSKA (reference sequence). This CDR3 comprises 14 residues. CDR3 bases: TGCAGTGCCTGGGGACAGGAGGACTTTTCACCCCTCCACTTT. This encodes CSAWGQEDFSPLHF.

This clonotype was counted between two and nine times. The chain recombines TRBV5-1 with TRBJ1-5, with TRBD1 matching 7 bases. CDR1 and CDR2 (germline): SGHRS, YFSETQ. The CDR3 consists of 15 residues. With V trimmed by 0 bases and J by 10 bases, 10 bases remained unmatched. CDR3 in amino acids: CASSLDGRQGQPQHF. CDR3 in DNA: TGCGCCAGCAGCTTGGACGGTAGACAGGGCCAACCCCAGCATTTT.

This clonotype was detected only a few times. The chain links TRBV6-4 to TRBJ2-1; D is undetermined. The CDR3 runs 13 residues. Deletions cut 5 bases from V and 4 bases from J, with 9 bases between. Germline CDR1 MRHNA, CDR2 SNTAGT. CDR3 coding DNA: TGTGCCAGCAGTCGAGACCAGTACAATGAGCAGTTCTTC. Amino acid sequence: CASSRDQYNEQFF.

This clonotype has a count of ten or more. J is TRBJ1-5 and V is TRBV12-3 or TRBV12-4, with unresolved D. Deletions cut 3 bases from V and 1 base from J, with 7 bases between. CDR3 length: 14 amino acids. CDR3 in amino acids: CASSLTVSNQPQHF. CDR3 DNA: TGTGCCAGCAGTTTGACGGTCAGCAATCAGCCCCAGCATTTT.

The V and J genes are TRBV20-1 and TRBJ2-5; unclear D gene. The CDR3 has 15 residues. Trimming left V 3 bases short and J 9 bases short, with 23 bases between. Germline lookup yields CDR1 DFQATT and CDR2 SNEGSKA (reference sequence). CDR3 amino acids: CSARDLSPQQLAQYF. The DNA of the CDR3 is TGCAGTGCTAGGGATCTGAGCCCACAGCAGTTAGCCCAGTACTTC.

This clonotype occurred many times. The chain employs TRBV5-1 and TRBJ2-1; the match to TRBD1 covers 7 bases. The CDR3 extends over 14 amino acids. Per the germline V gene, CDR1 is SGHRS and CDR2 is YFSETQ. V lost 1 base and J lost 5; bases outside the gene matches: 3. For the CDR3, the DNA is TGCGCCAGCAGCTTGTGGACAGGCGACAATGAGCAGTTCTTC. This gives the protein CASSLWTGDNEQFF.

The chain carries TRBV27 and TRBJ2-2, with D hard to call. The CDR3 spans 14 residues. V lost 2 bases to trimming and J lost 6 bases, with 10 bases between them. CDR1 and CDR2 (germline): MNHEY, SMNVEV (reference sequence). CDR3: CASSLVYGAGELFF. The CDR3 region has the DNA TGTGCCAGCAGTTTAGTTTATGGCGCCGGGGAGCTGTTTTTT.

This chain connects TRBV7-2 to TRBJ2-1, with no clear D. Between the trimmed V and J ends, which lost 6 bases and 9 bases, there was a span of 12 bases. The CDR3 is made up of 12 amino acids. CDR1 is SGHTA and CDR2 is FQGNSA in the germline V gene. The CDR3 loop reads CASRETVSEQFF. CDR3 DNA: TGTGCCAGCAGGGAGACTGTCAGTGAGCAGTTCTTC.

This clonotype has ten or more counts. V gene TRBV29-1 combines with J gene TRBJ1-2; tentative D call: TRBD1 (5 bases). The CDR3 has 14 amino acids. V was trimmed by 2 bases and J by 4 bases, leaving 14 bases between them. CDR1 SQVTM and CDR2 ANQGSEA come from the germline V gene. The CDR3 coding sequence is TGCAGCGTTGAAAAATCGGGCAGGGCCTATGGCTACACCTTC. Translation: CSVEKSGRAYGYTF.

This clonotype has only a few counts. The chain employs TRBV5-8 and TRBJ1-6; D perhaps matches TRBD1 (6 bases). The germline V gene encodes CDR1 SGHTS and CDR2 YDEGEE. The CDR3 is made up of 14 amino acids. V lost 1 base to trimming and J lost 5 bases, with 7 bases between them. CDR3 protein: CASSLRTDNSPLHF. In nucleotides, the CDR3 is TGTGCCAGCAGCTTGAGGACAGATAATTCACCCCTCCACTTT.

The J gene is TRBJ1-3, the V gene TRBV12-3 or TRBV12-4; TRBD1 might be the D (5 bases). Trimming took off 5 bases at V and 0 bases at J, with 14 bases between the two ends. This CDR3 spans 16 amino acids. CDR3 protein: CASSHRDRLSGNTIYF. CDR3 DNA sequence: TGTGCCAGCAGTCACCGGGACCGGCTCTCTGGAAACACCATATATTTT.